This T cell receptor (beta chain) was recorded in a study of response to subunit inactivated influenza vaccine. CDR3 length: 16 residues. The germline V gene encodes CDR1 DFQATT and CDR2 SNEGSKA (reference sequence). The V and J ends lost 0 bases and 3 bases respectively, with 16 bases between them. Points on this clonotype: The antigen remains undetermined.

Notes on the study in general: Researchers suggested that each seasonal influenza vaccination recruits few new T cells.

In TCRdb, the RT-PCR reads were re-called with MiXCR into one record per CDR3 protein. The profile shows almost 600,000 distinct CDR3 sequences, 12% to 15% of them singletons. The rearrangement joins TRBV20-1 to TRBJ2-3; weak D call: TRBD2 (5 bases). The origin of this receptor is a man between 50 and 59 years old who received an inactivated influenza vaccine. This sample comprised PBMCs from blood, obtained about 12 days after vaccination. The CDR3, as DNA: TGCAGTGCTAGAGATTTTACCGGGGTACGGACAGATACGCAGTATTTT. Protein: CSARDFTGVRTDTQYF.